Below, 17 T cell receptor beta chains from the same sample are listed, as sequenced in a study of blood T cell repertoires in COVID-19. TCRdb keeps only in-frame clones here, not all; method: immunoSEQ multiplex PCR. The sample lists over 150,000 clones, 75% to 90% seen once, with under 10% in the top ten. Sequencing was performed on peripheral blood. The receptors come from an older woman with COVID-19, enrolled during active disease.

The chain links TRBV18 to TRBJ1-2; 9 nucleotides line up with TRBD1. Trimming took 5 bases from V and 4 from J; bases not matched to a gene: 8. Germline CDR1 is KGHSH and CDR2 is LQKENI. The CDR3 is made up of 15 amino acids. CDR3 in DNA: TGTGCCAGCTCATCCGCGGGACAGGGCTTCTATGGCTACACCTTC. Encoded protein: CASSSAGQGFYGYTF. The variable domain in full, completed from reference TRBV18 and TRBJ1-2, reads NAGVMQNPRHLVRRRGQEARLRCSPMKGHSHVYWYRQLPEEGLKFMVYLQKENIIDESGMPKERFSAEFPKEGPSILRIQQVVRGDSAAYFCASSSAGQGFYGYTFGSGTRLTVV.

The gene calls are TRBV18 and TRBJ1-3; 7 bases align to TRBD1. J lost 2 bases, V lost 6 bases, and 4 bases had no gene match. Germline CDR1 is KGHSH and CDR2 is LQKENI. The CDR3 spans 14 residues. This CDR3 is CASSEGATGNTIYF. CDR3 coding DNA: TGTGCCAGCTCTGAGGGGGCTACTGGAAACACCATATATTTT. Complete variable domain (other parts from reference TRBV18 and TRBJ1-3): NAGVMQNPRHLVRRRGQEARLRCSPMKGHSHVYWYRQLPEEGLKFMVYLQKENIIDESGMPKERFSAEFPKEGPSILRIQQVVRGDSAAYFCASSEGATGNTIYFGEGSWLTVV.

V and J are TRBV25-1 and TRBJ2-1, with 12 bases fitting TRBD2. The germline CDR1 and CDR2 sequences are MGHDK and SYGVNS. With V trimmed by 6 bases and J by 0 bases, 9 bases remained unmatched. CDR3 length: 18 residues. The CDR3 sequence: CASRGGLAGSFSYNEQFF. The CDR3 nucleotides read TGTGCCAGCAGGGGCGGACTAGCGGGATCGTTCTCCTACAATGAGCAGTTCTTC.

The chain combines TRBV9 with TRBJ2-3, with 7 bases lining up with TRBD2. Germline V lookup: CDR1 SGDLS, CDR2 YYNGEE. After removal of 5 bases from V and 6 bases from J, the junction contained 12 bases not matched to a gene. The CDR3 has 15 residues. The CDR3 coding sequence is TGTGCCAGCAGTGGCGTTATGGCGGGAGTGGATACGCAGTATTTT. Its translation: CASSGVMAGVDTQYF. Looking up the rest from reference TRBV9 and TRBJ2-3 gives the full variable domain: DSGVTQTPKHLITATGQRVTLRCSPRSGDLSVYWYQQSLDQGLQFLIQYYNGEERAKGNILERFSAQQFPDLHSELNLSSLELGDSALYFCASSGVMAGVDTQYFGPGTRLTVL.

This rearrangement joins TRBV27 to TRBJ2-1; D perhaps matches TRBD2 (6 bases). V dropped 3 bases and J dropped 4 bases, with 10 bases sitting between them. Germline CDR1 and CDR2: MNHEY and SMNVEV (reference sequence). The CDR3 sequence is 14 residues long. CDR3 sequence: CASSFAGRYNEQFF. As DNA, the CDR3 is TGTGCCAGCAGTTTTGCGGGAAGGTACAATGAGCAGTTCTTC.

The V and J genes are TRBV19 and TRBJ1-5; no clear D. This CDR3 has 13 amino acids. V lost 6 bases and J 2 bases, leaving 8 bases between the germline ends. Germline V gene lookup returns CDR1 LNHDA and CDR2 SQIVND (reference sequence). CDR3 residues: CASRRVGNQPQHF. CDR3 sequence (DNA): TGTGCCAGTAGGAGGGTAGGCAATCAGCCCCAGCATTTT.

The V and J genes are TRBV28 and TRBJ2-7; 8 positions agree with TRBD1. V lost 8 bases, J lost 3 bases, and 3 bases stayed unmatched. From germline, CDR1 is MDHEN and CDR2 SYDVKM. The CDR3 sequence is 12 residues long. The CDR3 sequence is CASGQGGYEQYF. CDR3 nucleotides: TGTGCCAGCGGACAGGGTGGCTACGAGCAGTACTTC.

The chain has TRBV9 and TRBJ2-6, with 9 nucleotides matching TRBD1. Trimming cost V 3 bases and J 0 bases; bases outside gene matches: 4. Germline lookup yields CDR1 SGDLS and CDR2 YYNGEE. The CDR3 length is 17 residues. The CDR3 DNA reads TGTGCCAGCAGCGCACAGGGGGCCAACTCTGGGGCCAACGTCCTGACTTTC. Protein sequence: CASSAQGANSGANVLTF.

This clone has more than one count but fewer than ten. The rearrangement uses TRBV7-2 and TRBJ2-2, with no clear D. This CDR3 has 14 residues. Trimming took off 2 bases at V and 1 base at J, with 5 bases between the two ends. Germline CDR1 and CDR2: SGHTA and FQGNSA. For the CDR3, the DNA is TGTGCCAGCAGCTTACACAGGAACACCGGGGAGCTGTTTTTT. It encodes CASSLHRNTGELFF.

The chain has TRBV9 and TRBJ2-1, with D perhaps matching TRBD1 (5 bases). Germline V gene lookup returns CDR1 SGDLS and CDR2 YYNGEE. The CDR3 consists of 14 residues. V was clipped by 2 bases and J by 9 bases, with 15 bases between them. CDR3 residues: CASSVDSRKVEQFF. DNA for the CDR3: TGTGCCAGCAGCGTCGACAGTAGAAAAGTTGAGCAGTTCTTC.

The rearrangement joins TRBV2 to TRBJ1-5; the D gene is possibly TRBD1 (5 bases). The CDR3 has 13 amino acids. With 4 bases removed from V and 6 bases from J, the gap between germline ends came to 10 bases. Per germline, CDR1 SNHLY and CDR2 FYNNEI. The CDR3 coding sequence is TGTGCCAGCAGTGCCAATCAGGGTCAGCCCCAGCATTTT. This encodes CASSANQGQPQHF.

The DNA for the CDR3 is TGTGCCAGCAGTTACATACTACTAGCGGGAGGCTACAATGAGCAGTTCTTC. Amino acid sequence: CASSYILLAGGYNEQFF. This chain links TRBV6-2 or TRBV6-3 with TRBJ2-1; 12 bases line up with TRBD2. The CDR3 runs 17 residues. Trimming cost V 2 bases and J 3 bases; bases outside gene matches: 5. Germline lookup yields CDR1 MNHEY and CDR2 SVGEGT.

This chain uses TRBV27 with TRBJ2-2; TRBD2 aligns across 8 bases. The V gene's germline CDR1 is MNHEY and CDR2 SMNVEV (reference sequence). With 7 bases clipped from V and 0 bases from J, the junction kept 1 base outside the gene matches. The CDR3 spans 14 residues. The CDR3 region has the DNA TGTGCCAGCATCGGGGGGGCGAACACCGGGGAGCTGTTTTTT. Its protein is CASIGGANTGELFF.

The chain has TRBV2 and TRBJ2-3; TRBD2 matches at 8 bases. This CDR3 is 14 amino acids long. Germline assignment: CDR1 SNHLY and CDR2 FYNNEI. The junction had 12 bases not matched to a gene; V was cut back by 6 bases and J by 10 bases. This chain's CDR3 is CASRLSGEKGSQYF. The CDR3 bases are TGTGCCAGCAGGCTTAGCGGGGAAAAAGGGTCGCAGTATTTT.

There are a few counts of this clone. The V gene is TRBV28, the J gene TRBJ1-2; 9 nucleotides agree with TRBD1. CDR1 and CDR2 (germline): MDHEN, SYDVKM. Trimming took 5 bases from V and 4 from J; bases not matched to a gene: 2. CDR3 size: 13 residues. This CDR3 is CASSGGQGYGYTF. CDR3 sequence (DNA): TGTGCCAGCAGTGGGGGACAGGGCTATGGCTACACCTTC.

CDR3 sequence reads: CASSLRLAGPTDTQYF. As DNA, the CDR3 is TGTGCCAGCAGCTTGAGGCTAGCGGGACCCACAGATACGCAGTATTTT. The chain couples TRBV5-5 to TRBJ2-3, with 9 bases fitting TRBD2. The germline gives CDR1 SGHKS, CDR2 YYEKEE (reference sequence). The J segment lost 2 bases and the V segment lost 1 base, leaving 5 bases of the junction unmatched. The CDR3 totals 16 residues.

CDR3 nucleotides: TGTGCCAGTAGTATCGACTCCGGGAACACCGGGGAGCTGTTTTTT. Translating it yields CASSIDSGNTGELFF. J is TRBJ2-2 and V is TRBV19; no clear D gene. Per germline, CDR1 LNHDA and CDR2 SQIVND (reference sequence). The CDR3 extends over 15 amino acids. Deletions cut 3 bases from V and 1 base from J, with 9 bases between.